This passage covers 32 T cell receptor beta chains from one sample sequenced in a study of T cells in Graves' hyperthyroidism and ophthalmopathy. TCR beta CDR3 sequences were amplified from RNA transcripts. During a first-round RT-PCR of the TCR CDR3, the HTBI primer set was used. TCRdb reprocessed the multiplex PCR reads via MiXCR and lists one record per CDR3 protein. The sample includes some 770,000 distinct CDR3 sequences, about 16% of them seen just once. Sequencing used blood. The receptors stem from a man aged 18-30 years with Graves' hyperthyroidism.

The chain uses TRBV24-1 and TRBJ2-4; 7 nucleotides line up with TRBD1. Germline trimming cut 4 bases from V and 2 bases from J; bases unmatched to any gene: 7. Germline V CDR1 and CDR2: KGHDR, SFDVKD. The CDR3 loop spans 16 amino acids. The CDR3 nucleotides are TGTGCCACCAGTGAAGCTGACAGGGTTTCCAAAAACATTCAGTACTTC. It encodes CATSEADRVSKNIQYF.

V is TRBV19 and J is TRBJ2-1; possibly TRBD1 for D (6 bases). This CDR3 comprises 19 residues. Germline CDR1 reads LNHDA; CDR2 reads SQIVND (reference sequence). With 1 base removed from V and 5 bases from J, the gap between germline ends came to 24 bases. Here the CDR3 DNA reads TGTGCCAGTAGTATAGCCCACATATCAGGGAGTGGGACAAACAATGAGCAGTTCTTC. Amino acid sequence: CASSIAHISGSGTNNEQFF.

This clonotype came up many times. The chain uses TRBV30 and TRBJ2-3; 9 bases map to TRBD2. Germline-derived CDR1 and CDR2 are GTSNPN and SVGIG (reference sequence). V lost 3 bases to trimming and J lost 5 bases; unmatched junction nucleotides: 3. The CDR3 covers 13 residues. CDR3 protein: CAWRKTSGDTQYF. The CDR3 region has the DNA TGTGCCTGGAGAAAGACTAGCGGAGATACGCAGTATTTT.

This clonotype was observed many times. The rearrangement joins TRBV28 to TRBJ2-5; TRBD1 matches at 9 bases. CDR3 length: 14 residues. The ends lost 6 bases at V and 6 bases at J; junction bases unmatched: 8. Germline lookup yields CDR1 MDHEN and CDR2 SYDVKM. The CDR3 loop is CASSSQGAGKTQYF. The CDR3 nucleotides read TGTGCCAGCAGCTCACAGGGGGCTGGGAAGACCCAGTACTTC.

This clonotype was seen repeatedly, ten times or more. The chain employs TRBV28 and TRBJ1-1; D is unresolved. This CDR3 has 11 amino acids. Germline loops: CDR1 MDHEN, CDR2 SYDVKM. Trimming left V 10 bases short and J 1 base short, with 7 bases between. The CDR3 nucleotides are TGTGCCAACAGCGGGAACACTGAAGCTTTCTTT. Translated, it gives CANSGNTEAFF.

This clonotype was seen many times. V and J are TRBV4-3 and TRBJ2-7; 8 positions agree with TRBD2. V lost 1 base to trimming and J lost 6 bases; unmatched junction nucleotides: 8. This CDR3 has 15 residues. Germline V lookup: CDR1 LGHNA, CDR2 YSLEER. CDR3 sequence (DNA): TGCGCCAGCAGCCAAGCAGCGGGAGACCCTCTCGAGCAGTACTTC. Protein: CASSQAAGDPLEQYF.

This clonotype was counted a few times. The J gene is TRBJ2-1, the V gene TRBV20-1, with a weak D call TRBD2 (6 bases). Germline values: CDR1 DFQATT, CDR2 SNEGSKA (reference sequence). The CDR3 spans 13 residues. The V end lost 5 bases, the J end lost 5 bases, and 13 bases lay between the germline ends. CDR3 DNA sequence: TGCAGTGCTGACCTCGGAGGGGACAATGAGCAGTTCTTC. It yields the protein CSADLGGDNEQFF.

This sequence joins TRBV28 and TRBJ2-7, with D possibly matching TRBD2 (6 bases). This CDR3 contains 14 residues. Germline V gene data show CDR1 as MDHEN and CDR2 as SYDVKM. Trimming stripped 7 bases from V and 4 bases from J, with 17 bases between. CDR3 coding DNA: TGTGCCAGCACTGTGGGGAGAGGGAGGTACGAGCAGTACTTC. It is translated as CASTVGRGRYEQYF.

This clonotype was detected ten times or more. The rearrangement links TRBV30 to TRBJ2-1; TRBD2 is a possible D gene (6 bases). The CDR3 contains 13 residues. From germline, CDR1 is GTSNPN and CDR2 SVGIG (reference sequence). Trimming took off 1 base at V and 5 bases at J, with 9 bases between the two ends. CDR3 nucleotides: TGTGCCTGGAGTGGGGACTTCGACAATGAGCAGTTCTTC. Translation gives CAWSGDFDNEQFF.

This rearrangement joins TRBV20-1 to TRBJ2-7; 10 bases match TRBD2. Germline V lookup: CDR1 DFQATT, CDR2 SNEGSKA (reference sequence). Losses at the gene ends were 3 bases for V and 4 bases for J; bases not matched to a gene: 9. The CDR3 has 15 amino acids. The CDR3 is CSARQPAGGPYEQYF. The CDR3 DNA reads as TGCAGTGCTAGGCAACCAGCGGGAGGGCCGTACGAGCAGTACTTC.

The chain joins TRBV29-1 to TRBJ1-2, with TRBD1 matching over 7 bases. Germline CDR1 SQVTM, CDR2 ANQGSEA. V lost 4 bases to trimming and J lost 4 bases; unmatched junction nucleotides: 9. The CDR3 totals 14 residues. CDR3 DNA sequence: TGCAGCGTTGTGCTTACAGGGGAACCCTATGGCTACACCTTC. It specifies CSVVLTGEPYGYTF.

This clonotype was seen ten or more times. This chain's CDR3 is CASSYPSGNEQFF. The CDR3 DNA is TGTGCCAGCAGTTACCCCTCCGGCAATGAGCAGTTCTTC. The chain joins TRBV6-2 or TRBV6-3 to TRBJ2-1; D uncertain. The length of the CDR3 is 13 residues. V was shortened by 2 bases and J by 6 bases, with 8 bases between the two germline ends. Germline lookup yields CDR1 MNHEY and CDR2 SVGEGT.

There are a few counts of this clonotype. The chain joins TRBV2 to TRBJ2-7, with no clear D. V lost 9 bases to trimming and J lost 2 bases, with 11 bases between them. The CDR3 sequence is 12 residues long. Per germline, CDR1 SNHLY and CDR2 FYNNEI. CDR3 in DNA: TGTGCCAGTCGAACTGAAACCTACGAGCAGTACTTC. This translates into CASRTETYEQYF.

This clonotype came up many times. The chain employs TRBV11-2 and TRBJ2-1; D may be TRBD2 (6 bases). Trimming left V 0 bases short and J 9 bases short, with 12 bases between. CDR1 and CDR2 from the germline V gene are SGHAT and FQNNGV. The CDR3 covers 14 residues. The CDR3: CASSLERDWGEQFF. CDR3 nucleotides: TGTGCCAGCAGCTTAGAGCGGGACTGGGGTGAGCAGTTCTTC.

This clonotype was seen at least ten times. The CDR3 region is CASGHSGRSVYDTQYF. The CDR3 nucleotides read TGTGCTAGTGGACATAGCGGGAGATCCGTATACGATACGCAGTATTTT. V and J are TRBV12-5 and TRBJ2-3; TRBD2 matches at 9 bases. V shed 6 bases and J 6 bases; nucleotides not matched to a gene: 13. The CDR3 extends over 16 amino acids. Germline CDR1 reads LGHNT; CDR2 reads FRNRAP.

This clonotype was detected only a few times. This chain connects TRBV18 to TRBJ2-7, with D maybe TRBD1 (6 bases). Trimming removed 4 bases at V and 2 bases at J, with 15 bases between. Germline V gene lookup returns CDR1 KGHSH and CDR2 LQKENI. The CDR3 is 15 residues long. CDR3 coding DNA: TGTGCCAGCTCACGACCGACAGGCGTTCCCTACGAGCAGTACTTC. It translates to CASSRPTGVPYEQYF. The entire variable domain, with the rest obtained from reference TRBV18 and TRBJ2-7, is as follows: NAGVMQNPRHLVRRRGQEARLRCSPMKGHSHVYWYRQLPEEGLKFMVYLQKENIIDESGMPKERFSAEFPKEGPSILRIQQVVRGDSAAYFCASSRPTGVPYEQYFGPGTRLTVT.

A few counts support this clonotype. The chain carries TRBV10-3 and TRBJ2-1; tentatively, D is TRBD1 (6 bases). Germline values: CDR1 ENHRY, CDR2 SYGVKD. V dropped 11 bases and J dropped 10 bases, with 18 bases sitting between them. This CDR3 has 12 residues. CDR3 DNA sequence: TGTGCCTCCCAGATGATTGGGACAGAGCAGTTCTTC. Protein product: CASQMIGTEQFF.

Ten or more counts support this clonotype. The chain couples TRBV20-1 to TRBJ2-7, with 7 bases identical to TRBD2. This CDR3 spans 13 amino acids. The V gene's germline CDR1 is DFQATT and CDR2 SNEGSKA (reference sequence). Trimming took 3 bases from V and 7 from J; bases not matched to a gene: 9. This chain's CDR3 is CSASASGRLEQYF. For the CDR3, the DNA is TGCAGTGCTAGCGCTAGCGGAAGGCTGGAGCAGTACTTC.

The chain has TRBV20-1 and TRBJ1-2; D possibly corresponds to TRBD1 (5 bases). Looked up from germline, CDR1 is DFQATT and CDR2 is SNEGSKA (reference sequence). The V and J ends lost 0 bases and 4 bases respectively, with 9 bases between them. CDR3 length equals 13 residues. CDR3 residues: CSARDRGSYGYTF. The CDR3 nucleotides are TGCAGTGCTAGAGATCGGGGCAGCTATGGCTACACCTTC.

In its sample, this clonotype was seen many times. CDR3 protein: CSVETRLARDEQYF. As DNA, the CDR3 is TGCAGCGTTGAGACGCGACTAGCCAGGGACGAGCAGTACTTC. The rearrangement links TRBV29-1 to TRBJ2-7; TRBD2 matches 7 bases. The V gene end was trimmed by 3 bases and the J gene end by 5 bases; junction bases not matched to a gene: 10. The CDR3 extends over 14 amino acids. Germline lookup yields CDR1 SQVTM and CDR2 ANQGSEA.

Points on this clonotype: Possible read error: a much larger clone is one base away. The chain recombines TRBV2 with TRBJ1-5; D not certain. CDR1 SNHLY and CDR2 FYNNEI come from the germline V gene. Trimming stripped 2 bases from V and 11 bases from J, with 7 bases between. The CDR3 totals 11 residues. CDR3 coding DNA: TGTGCCAGCAGTGAAAGGAGTACCCAGCATTTT. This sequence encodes CASSERSTQHF.

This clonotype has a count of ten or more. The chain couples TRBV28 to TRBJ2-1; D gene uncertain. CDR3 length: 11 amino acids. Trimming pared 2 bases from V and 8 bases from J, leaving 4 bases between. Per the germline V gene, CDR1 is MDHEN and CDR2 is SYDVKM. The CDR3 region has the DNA TGTGCCAGCAGTTTAATCCATGAGCAGTTCTTC. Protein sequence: CASSLIHEQFF. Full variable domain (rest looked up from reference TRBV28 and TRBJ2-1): DVKVTQSSRYLVKRTGEKVFLECVQDMDHENMFWYRQDPGLGLRLIYFSYDVKMKEKGDIPEGYSVSREKKERFSLILESASTNQTSMYLCASSLIHEQFFGPGTRLTVL.

CDR3 loop: CASSPRPNYEAFF. The CDR3 nucleotides read TGTGCCAGCAGTCCCCGGCCCAATTATGAAGCTTTCTTT. The chain has TRBV2 and TRBJ1-1; D remains ambiguous. V was shortened by 5 bases and J by 7 bases, with 14 bases between the two germline ends. The CDR3 runs 13 residues. The germline gives CDR1 SNHLY, CDR2 FYNNEI.

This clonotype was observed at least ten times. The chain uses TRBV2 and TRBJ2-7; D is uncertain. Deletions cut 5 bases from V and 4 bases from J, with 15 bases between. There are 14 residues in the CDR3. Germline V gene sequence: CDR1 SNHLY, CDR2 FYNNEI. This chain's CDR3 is CASSLQALRYEQYF. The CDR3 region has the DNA TGTGCCAGCAGTCTCCAGGCATTAAGATACGAGCAGTACTTC.

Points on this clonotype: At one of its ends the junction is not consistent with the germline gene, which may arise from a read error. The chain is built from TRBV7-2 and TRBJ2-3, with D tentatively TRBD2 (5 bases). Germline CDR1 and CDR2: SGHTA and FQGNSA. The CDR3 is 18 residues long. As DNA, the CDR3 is TGTGCCGGCAGCTTAAGACCGCCGGCTAGCATTCGGGTAGATACGCAGTATTTT. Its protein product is CAGSLRPPASIRVDTQYF.

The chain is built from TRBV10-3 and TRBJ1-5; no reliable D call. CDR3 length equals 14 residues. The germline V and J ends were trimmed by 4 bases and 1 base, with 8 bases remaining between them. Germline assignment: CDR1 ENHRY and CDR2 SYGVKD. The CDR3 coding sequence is TGTGCCATCAGTGTTGGGATAAGCAATCAGCCCCAGCATTTT. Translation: CAISVGISNQPQHF.

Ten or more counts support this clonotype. CDR3 bases: TGTGCCAGCAGCCAAGGGACCTTGGGCGAGCAGTACTTC. Its protein product is CASSQGTLGEQYF. The gene calls are TRBV3-1 and TRBJ2-7; no reliable D call. CDR1 is LGHDT and CDR2 is YNNKEL in the germline V gene (reference sequence). The CDR3 spans 13 residues. The ends were cut back, 1 base at V and 6 bases at J, with 10 bases in the middle.

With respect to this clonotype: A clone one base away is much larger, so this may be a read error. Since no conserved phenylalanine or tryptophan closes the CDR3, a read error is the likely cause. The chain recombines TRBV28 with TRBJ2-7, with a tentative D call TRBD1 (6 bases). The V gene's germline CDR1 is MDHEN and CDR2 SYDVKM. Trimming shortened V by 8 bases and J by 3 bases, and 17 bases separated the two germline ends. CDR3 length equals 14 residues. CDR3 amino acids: CASVPSDRIYEQYI. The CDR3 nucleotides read TGTGCCAGCGTCCCCTCGGACAGAATCTACGAGCAGTACATC.

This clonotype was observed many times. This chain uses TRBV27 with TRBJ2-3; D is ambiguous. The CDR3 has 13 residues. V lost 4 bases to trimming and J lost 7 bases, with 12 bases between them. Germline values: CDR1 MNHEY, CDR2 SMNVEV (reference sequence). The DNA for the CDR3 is TGTGCCAGCAGTTCCCCCGTGGGAAATACGCAGTATTTT. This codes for CASSSPVGNTQYF.

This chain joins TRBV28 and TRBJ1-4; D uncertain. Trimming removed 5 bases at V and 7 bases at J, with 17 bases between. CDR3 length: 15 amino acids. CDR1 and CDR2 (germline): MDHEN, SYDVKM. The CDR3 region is CASSIFRVSGEKLFF. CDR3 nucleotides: TGTGCCAGCAGTATTTTTAGGGTTAGTGGTGAAAAACTGTTTTTT.

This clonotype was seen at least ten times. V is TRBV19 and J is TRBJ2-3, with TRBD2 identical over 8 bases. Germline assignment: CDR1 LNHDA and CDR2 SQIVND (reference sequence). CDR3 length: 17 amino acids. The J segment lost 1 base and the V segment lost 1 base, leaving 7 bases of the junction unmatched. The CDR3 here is CASSIGGAGAGTDTQYF. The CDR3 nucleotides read TGTGCCAGTAGTATAGGCGGAGCGGGAGCAGGCACAGATACGCAGTATTTT.

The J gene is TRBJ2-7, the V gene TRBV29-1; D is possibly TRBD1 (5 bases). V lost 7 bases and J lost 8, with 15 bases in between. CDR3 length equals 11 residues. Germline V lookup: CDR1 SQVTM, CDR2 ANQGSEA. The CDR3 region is CSGTQGSKQYF. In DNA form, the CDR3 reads TGCAGCGGAACCCAGGGCAGCAAGCAGTACTTC.